The T cell receptor (beta chain) described here comes from a study of early T cells in non-severe SARS-CoV-2 infection. On the study more broadly: Sequencing targeted bulk RNA from unsorted whole blood, leaving chains unpaired. Study findings and constraints: Lookups in VDJdb leaned toward anti-spike CD8 responses and missed private and CD4 specificities.

Germline V lookup: CDR1 SGHTA, CDR2 FQGNSA. V lost 0 bases, J lost 4 bases, and 3 bases stayed unmatched. CDR3 length: 15 amino acids. This clonotype was counted at least ten times. What it binds is not known. cDNA molecules, individually, were tagged with unique molecular identifiers. In TCRdb, the 5' RACE reads were re-called with MiXCR into one record per CDR3 protein. Of about 49,000 distinct CDR3 sequences in the sample, more than 5.5% were seen once. The rearrangement uses TRBV7-2 and TRBJ1-2; 9 bases align to TRBD1. This sample comprised whole blood, obtained at baseline. The clonotype comes from an adult who was a healthcare worker with PCR-confirmed SARS-CoV-2 infection or an uninfected control (not recorded which). The CDR3 sequence: CASSLAPGQGYGYTF. CDR3 sequence (DNA): TGTGCCAGCAGCTTAGCGCCGGGACAGGGCTATGGCTACACCTTC. Drawing the rest from reference TRBV7-2 and TRBJ1-2, the complete variable domain is GAGVSQSPSNKVTEKGKDVELRCDPISGHTALYWYRQSLGQGLEFLIYFQGNSAPDKSGLPSDRFSAERTGGSVSTLTIQRTQQEDSAVYLCASSLAPGQGYGYTFGSGTRLTVV.